These 26 T cell receptor beta chains originate from one sample sequenced in a study of blood T cells in healthy people across ages. A second PCR, run for about 7 to 11 cycles, used a sample-barcoded 5' primer plus a J-beta primer mix. TCRdb re-derived calls from the 5' RACE reads in MiXCR, one entry per CDR3 protein. This sample carries around 970,000 distinct CDR3 sequences, roughly half of them seen once, and the ten largest clones take about 20%. Sequencing was carried out using blood. These receptors were taken from a woman aged 55-70 years in good health.

This sequence joins TRBV20-1 and TRBJ1-5, with D possibly TRBD1 on 5 matching bases. Trimming took off 6 bases at V and 0 bases at J, with 12 bases between the two ends. The V gene's germline CDR1 is DFQATT and CDR2 SNEGSKA (reference sequence). The CDR3 length is 14 residues. CDR3 bases: TGCAGTGCCTCGGGCGGACATAGCAATCAGCCCCAGCATTTT. It codes for CSASGGHSNQPQHF.

DNA of the CDR3: TGTGCCAGCAGTGACTCCGCGGGAGATACGCAGTATTTT. Amino acids: CASSDSAGDTQYF. The gene calls are TRBV6-4 and TRBJ2-3; possible D gene TRBD2, 5 bases. The V gene's germline CDR1 is MRHNA and CDR2 SNTAGT. The length of the CDR3 is 13 residues. V was shortened by 0 bases and J by 5 bases, with 6 bases between the two germline ends.

The V call is TRBV14, the J call TRBJ2-5; D is possibly TRBD2 (5 bases). With 0 bases removed from V and 4 bases from J, the gap between germline ends came to 27 bases. The CDR3 covers 20 residues. In germline, CDR1 is SGHDN, CDR2 FVKESK. This chain's CDR3 is CASSQDPPNRGRLFGETQYF. DNA for the CDR3: TGTGCCAGCAGCCAAGATCCGCCTAACCGGGGTCGTCTGTTCGGAGAGACCCAGTACTTC.

The V call is TRBV18, the J call TRBJ2-3; D ambiguous. The germline V gene encodes CDR1 KGHSH and CDR2 LQKENI. This CDR3 has 14 residues. V was pared by 6 bases and J by 2 bases, with 12 bases between. CDR3 sequence (DNA): TGTGCCAGCTCGTCAGCGAGGTCCACAGATACGCAGTATTTT. Translating it yields CASSSARSTDTQYF.

J is TRBJ1-5 and V is TRBV3-1, with 9 bases identical to TRBD1. The junction had 7 bases not matched to a gene; V was cut back by 4 bases and J by 6 bases. This CDR3 has 15 residues. Germline-derived CDR1 and CDR2 are LGHDT and YNNKEL (reference sequence). CDR3 bases: TGTGCCAGCAGCCCCGGGACAGGGTTCGGTCAGCCCCAGCATTTT. Amino acids: CASSPGTGFGQPQHF.

The chain recombines TRBV27 with TRBJ2-5, with D uncertain. Trimming removed 5 bases from V and 3 bases from J, with 10 bases in between. This CDR3 is 13 amino acids long. Germline-derived CDR1 and CDR2 are MNHEY and SMNVEV (reference sequence). The CDR3 reads CASSRSREETQYF. CDR3 DNA: TGTGCCAGCAGTAGAAGCCGGGAAGAGACCCAGTACTTC.

The chain links TRBV30 to TRBJ2-4, with TRBD1 matching 9 bases. The J call may not be correct, given that the DNA end is closer to TRBJ2-5. The germline V gene has CDR1 GTSNPN and CDR2 SVGIG (reference sequence). This CDR3 is built from 14 residues. Written as DNA, the CDR3 is TGTGCCTTCCGGGGGACAGGGACACAAGAGACCCAGTACTTC. Translating it yields CAFRGTGTQETQYF.

There are a few counts of this clonotype. The gene calls are TRBV7-2 and TRBJ2-5; D remains unclear. Germline CDR1 SGHTA, CDR2 FQGNSA. V was clipped by 5 bases and J by 7 bases, with 8 bases between them. The CDR3 contains 11 residues. In DNA form, the CDR3 reads TGTGCCAGCAGCCCGGACCTGACCCAGTACTTC. As protein: CASSPDLTQYF.

The rearrangement links TRBV30 to TRBJ2-7, with D unresolved. V shed 0 bases and J shed 4 bases, with 10 bases lying between them. This CDR3 comprises 13 residues. Germline lookup yields CDR1 GTSNPN and CDR2 SVGIG (reference sequence). Here the CDR3 DNA reads TGTGCCTGGAGTGTCCCTATCGGGTACGAGCAGTACTTC. Protein product: CAWSVPIGYEQYF.

The V call is TRBV7-2, the J call TRBJ2-1, with 9 bases matching TRBD2. This CDR3 is 19 amino acids long. Germline V gene data show CDR1 as SGHTA and CDR2 as FQGNSA. V lost 5 bases, J lost 6 bases, and 20 bases stayed unmatched. The CDR3 region is CASSPDGSGSRGRSNEQFF. The CDR3 DNA sequence: TGTGCCAGCAGCCCGGATGGTAGCGGGAGCAGAGGGAGAAGCAATGAGCAGTTCTTC.

The chain is built from TRBV20-1 and TRBJ2-7, with 8 bases that match TRBD2. The ends lost 0 bases at V and 3 bases at J; junction bases unmatched: 7. There are 15 residues in the CDR3. Germline assignment: CDR1 DFQATT and CDR2 SNEGSKA (reference sequence). The CDR3 loop reads CSARDLTSGRYEQYF. The CDR3 nucleotides are TGCAGTGCTAGAGATCTAACTAGCGGACGCTACGAGCAGTACTTC.

The rearrangement joins TRBV7-6 to TRBJ2-5; D call uncertain. CDR1 and CDR2 (germline): SGHVS, FNYEAQ. The CDR3 is 13 amino acids. V was trimmed by 0 bases and J by 11 bases, leaving 13 bases between them. As DNA, the CDR3 is TGTGCCAGCAGCTTAGCTCTGGCCAATGAGCAGTACTTC. It is translated as CASSLALANEQYF.

The rearrangement links TRBV7-2 to TRBJ1-2; D is uncertain. V shed 5 bases and J shed 8 bases, with 6 bases lying between them. The germline V gene encodes CDR1 SGHTA and CDR2 FQGNSA. The CDR3 covers 10 residues. The DNA of the CDR3 is TGTGCCAGCAGCGCGGAAGGCTACACCTTC. Protein product: CASSAEGYTF.

V and J are TRBV7-2 and TRBJ2-1, with D possibly matching TRBD2 (7 bases). The J call may be mistaken, given a closer DNA end match to TRBJ2-7. Germline-derived CDR1 and CDR2 are SGHTA and FQGNSA. This CDR3 is 16 amino acids long. Here the CDR3 reads CASSEQGRGSYNEQYF. CDR3 coding DNA: TGTGCCAGCAGCGAGCAGGGGAGGGGATCCTACAATGAGCAGTACTTC.

This clonotype was detected only once. At one end the junction does not follow the germline gene, possibly because of a read error. The chain is built from TRBV27 and TRBJ2-3; no clear D. CDR3 length equals 15 residues. Per germline, CDR1 MNHEY and CDR2 SMNVEV (reference sequence). This chain's CDR3 is CASSSTSRRSDTRYF. The CDR3 DNA follows: TGTGCCAGCAGTTCAACTTCTCGGCGATCAGATACGCGGTATTTT.

The J gene is TRBJ2-2, the V gene TRBV5-5, with D perhaps matching TRBD2 (6 bases). This CDR3 has 15 amino acids. Trimming shortened V by 1 base and J by 6 bases, and 13 bases separated the two germline ends. Germline V gives CDR1 SGHKS, CDR2 YYEKEE (reference sequence). The CDR3 sequence: CASSLLAGWAGELFF. CDR3 bases: TGTGCCAGCAGCTTGCTTGCGGGATGGGCCGGGGAGCTGTTTTTT.

This sequence joins TRBV29-1 and TRBJ1-1; 7 bases are a match to TRBD1. There are 14 residues in the CDR3. With 7 bases clipped from V and 0 bases from J, the junction kept 8 bases outside the gene matches. Germline V gene data show CDR1 as SQVTM and CDR2 as ANQGSEA. For the CDR3, the DNA is TGCAGCGCGGGTGTAGGGGGCATGAACACTGAAGCTTTCTTT. Protein sequence: CSAGVGGMNTEAFF.

The chain employs TRBV20-1 and TRBJ2-7; 10 bases are a match to TRBD2. Judging by the DNA end, TRBJ2-5 fits better; the J call may be wrong. This CDR3 is built from 14 residues. The germline CDR1 and CDR2 sequences are DFQATT and SNEGSKA (reference sequence). DNA of the CDR3: TGCAGTGCTAGAGCTAGCGGGAGAACAGAGACCCAGTACTTC. Residues: CSARASGRTETQYF.

This chain joins TRBV6-2 or TRBV6-3 and TRBJ1-1; D remains ambiguous. The CDR3 consists of 13 residues. Germline values: CDR1 MNHEY, CDR2 SVGEGT. V was shortened by 5 bases and J by 13 bases, with 20 bases between the two germline ends. The CDR3 DNA sequence: TGTGCCAGCAGTCCGAGAGCAGGATCTGAGAATTTCTTT. Residues: CASSPRAGSENFF.

This clonotype was detected only a few times. The gene calls are TRBV5-1 and TRBJ2-7; 7 bases line up with TRBD1. The length of the CDR3 is 17 residues. CDR1 and CDR2 from the germline V gene are SGHRS and YFSETQ. With V trimmed by 5 bases and J by 0 bases, 14 bases remained unmatched. CDR3 coding DNA: TGCGCCAGCAGACCTAGTTCCGGGACAGCCATCTCCTACGAGCAGTACTTC. The encoded protein is CASRPSSGTAISYEQYF.

The rearrangement uses TRBV15 and TRBJ2-4, with TRBD2 identical over 7 bases. The CDR3 extends over 13 amino acids. CDR1 and CDR2 (germline): LNHNV, YYDKDF (reference sequence). The V gene end was trimmed by 1 base and the J gene end by 14 bases; junction bases not matched to a gene: 8. In nucleotides, the CDR3 is TGTGCCACCAGCAGAGGACGGGGGGAAGAGGAGTACTTC. Translation gives CATSRGRGEEEYF.

This clonotype was counted a single time. This sequence joins TRBV20-1 and TRBJ2-7; maybe TRBD1 (5 bases). The closer fit of TRBJ2-5 to the DNA end suggests the J call may be wrong. The CDR3 consists of 13 residues. Germline CDR1 is DFQATT and CDR2 is SNEGSKA (reference sequence). The CDR3 DNA is TGCAGTGCTAGAAGGGCAGGGCTAGAGACCCAGTACTTC. This encodes CSARRAGLETQYF.

This clonotype was detected only a few times. The chain uses TRBV29-1 and TRBJ1-2; no definite D call. Trimming left V 7 bases short and J 8 bases short, with 17 bases between. This CDR3 contains 12 residues. CDR1 and CDR2 (germline): SQVTM, ANQGSEA. The DNA for the CDR3 is TGCAGCGCCAGAACGGATGTAGGGGGCTACACCTTC. Translation gives CSARTDVGGYTF.

This clonotype was detected only a few times. The rearrangement joins TRBV29-1 to TRBJ2-1; 7 bases are a match to TRBD1. CDR1 is SQVTM and CDR2 is ANQGSEA in the germline V gene. The J segment lost 6 bases and the V segment lost 6 bases, leaving 11 bases of the junction unmatched. This CDR3 has 14 residues. The CDR3 region has the DNA TGCAGCGTGCCGGGACAGACTCGCTCCAATGAGCAGTTCTTC. Protein: CSVPGQTRSNEQFF.

The chain uses TRBV3-1 and TRBJ2-3; no definite D call. CDR3 length equals 13 residues. The germline gives CDR1 LGHDT, CDR2 YNNKEL (reference sequence). Trimming left V 3 bases short and J 6 bases short, with 10 bases between. CDR3 in amino acids: CASSHVSRDTQYF. CDR3 nucleotide sequence: TGTGCCAGCAGCCATGTCTCGCGGGATACGCAGTATTTT.

This chain joins TRBV19 and TRBJ2-1; D perhaps matches TRBD2 (6 bases). Germline V gene lookup returns CDR1 LNHDA and CDR2 SQIVND (reference sequence). Between the trimmed V and J ends, which lost 8 bases and 15 bases, there was a span of 29 bases. CDR3 length: 15 amino acids. The chain's CDR3 is CASAPSRDSIRGGFF. The DNA for the CDR3 is TGTGCCAGTGCCCCCTCCCGGGACTCGATCCGCGGCGGGTTCTTC.